The 22 T cell receptor beta chains reported below all come from one sample, sequenced in a study of naive and memory T cell subsets. The library had UMIs added by 3' ligation of an oligonucleotide to TCR cDNA. Four PCR rounds used nested alpha and beta constant region primers plus the SP2 primer. One entry per CDR3 protein, called by TCRdb with MiXCR from the 5' RACE reads. The repertoire has about 59,000 distinct CDR3 sequences, more than 6.5% of them found once; the top ten carry 15% to 20%. All receptors come from a female donor in good health.

The chain couples TRBV28 to TRBJ2-7; D gene uncertain. CDR3 size: 13 residues. Germline V gene lookup returns CDR1 MDHEN and CDR2 SYDVKM. The V end lost 2 bases, the J end lost 10 bases, and 15 bases lay between the germline ends. The CDR3, as DNA: TGTGCCAGCAGTTTAACCTTCTTGAAGGAACAGTACTTC. It codes for CASSLTFLKEQYF.

This clonotype was counted a few times. In DNA form, the CDR3 reads TGTGCCAGCAGTTCCTGGGGGGGGTGGGCGGGCTATGGCTACACCTTC. Protein sequence: CASSSWGGWAGYGYTF. This sequence joins TRBV12-3 or TRBV12-4 and TRBJ1-2; D perhaps matches TRBD1 (5 bases). The CDR3 is 16 amino acids. Trimming took 4 bases from V and 4 from J, leaving 19 bases between them.

This clonotype was seen at least ten times. This likely comes from a read error, as the CDR3 has no conserved phenylalanine or tryptophan at its end. The limits of the CDR3 on the DNA are not certain, so only TCRdb's listed CDR3 is given. This chain's CDR3 is CASSKEHRPKAV. This chain joins TRBV21-1 and TRBJ2-1; the DNA was not used to check the table's D call, TRBD1. TRBV21-1 is an annotated pseudogene. The CDR3 has 12 amino acids, counting both end residues.

This clonotype was detected a few times. This chain links TRBV7-8 with TRBJ2-5; D unresolved. The germline gives CDR1 SGHVS, CDR2 FQNEAQ. This CDR3 contains 15 residues. Deletions cut 5 bases from V and 0 bases from J, with 13 bases between. CDR3: CASSLSPAYQETQYF. In DNA, the CDR3 is TGTGCCAGCAGCCTAAGTCCGGCCTACCAAGAGACCCAGTACTTC.

This clonotype was seen just once. It may be a read error: a sequence one base away is much more abundant. The CDR3 DNA follows: TGTGCCAGCAGTAAGGTTACAGAAGGTCACACTGAAGCTTTCTTT. Its protein product is CASSKVTEGHTEAFF. The chain links TRBV6-8 to TRBJ1-1; D is unclear. Trimming removed 5 bases from V and 3 bases from J, with 16 bases in between. The germline V gene encodes CDR1 MNHGY and CDR2 SAAAGT. CDR3 length: 15 residues.

The sample holds many counts of this clonotype. The chain uses TRBV3-1 and TRBJ1-1; the D gene is possibly TRBD1 (6 bases). Germline CDR1 and CDR2: LGHDT and YNNKEL (reference sequence). Deletions cut 4 bases from V and 4 bases from J, with 22 bases between. The CDR3 spans 17 residues. Written as DNA, the CDR3 is TGTGCCAGCAGCCGAGGGGGATTCGGGGGCATGTCCACTGAAGCTTTCTTT. Translation gives CASSRGGFGGMSTEAFF.

In this sample, this clonotype turned up a few times. The V gene is TRBV9, the J gene TRBJ2-7, with TRBD2 matching 7 bases. Germline assignment: CDR1 SGDLS and CDR2 YYNGEE. The junction had 9 bases not matched to a gene; V was cut back by 4 bases and J by 5 bases. The CDR3 is 14 residues long. CDR3 residues: CASSPFAGEDEQYF. CDR3 nucleotide sequence: TGTGCCAGCAGCCCCTTTGCGGGGGAGGACGAGCAGTACTTC.

This clonotype was counted a few times. The chain links TRBV27 to TRBJ2-1, with D uncertain. Germline CDR1 and CDR2: MNHEY and SMNVEV (reference sequence). This CDR3 has 16 residues. Trimming cost V 3 bases and J 3 bases, with 15 bases left between them. DNA for the CDR3: TGTGCCAGCAGTTTGACCATAACCACCCACTACAATGAGCAGTTCTTC. Translation: CASSLTITTHYNEQFF.

In its sample, this clonotype was seen a few times. This sequence joins TRBV2 and TRBJ2-2; D is perhaps TRBD1 or TRBD2 (5 bases each). This CDR3 comprises 15 residues. The V gene's germline CDR1 is SNHLY and CDR2 FYNNEI. V lost 1 base and J 4 bases, leaving 10 bases between the germline ends. Written as DNA, the CDR3 is TGTGCCAGCAGTGAAGACGGGACGGGCACCGGGGAGCTGTTTTTT. Translated: CASSEDGTGTGELFF.

This clonotype came up a few times. The germline gene is not matched at one end of the junction; a read error may be the cause. This chain links TRBV12-3 or TRBV12-4 with TRBJ2-7; 8 positions agree with TRBD1. CDR3 length: 13 amino acids. CDR3 DNA: TGTGCCAGCAGATTAGGACAGGGCTACGAGCAGTACTTC. It translates to CASRLGQGYEQYF.

In this sample, this clonotype turned up many times. The chain links TRBV20-1 to TRBJ1-5; D might be TRBD1 (6 bases). The CDR3 length is 14 residues. The V end lost 6 bases, the J end lost 4 bases, and 16 bases lay between the germline ends. In germline, CDR1 is DFQATT, CDR2 SNEGSKA (reference sequence). The CDR3 sequence: CSAPQRGGNQPQHF. CDR3 nucleotides: TGCAGTGCCCCGCAGAGGGGGGGAAATCAGCCCCAGCATTTT.

This clonotype was counted a few times. The rearrangement links TRBV3-1 to TRBJ1-2; 11 bases are a match to TRBD1. The junction had 8 bases not matched to a gene; V was cut back by 4 bases and J by 1 base. The CDR3 is made up of 17 amino acids. Germline assignment: CDR1 LGHDT and CDR2 YNNKEL (reference sequence). Written as DNA, the CDR3 is TGTGCCAGCAGCCCTCTCCCAGGGACAGGGGGTAACTATGGCTACACCTTC. This gives the protein CASSPLPGTGGNYGYTF. The full variable domain, with the rest looked up from reference TRBV3-1 and TRBJ1-2, is DTAVSQTPKYLVTQMGNDKSIKCEQNLGHDTMYWYKQDSKKFLKIMFSYNNKELIINETVPNRFSPKSPDKAHLNLHINSLELGDSAVYFCASSPLPGTGGNYGYTFGSGTRLTVV.

The V call is TRBV6-5, the J call TRBJ1-1; 10 bases fit TRBD1. This CDR3 is built from 15 residues. The V gene end was trimmed by 0 bases and the J gene end by 5 bases; junction bases not matched to a gene: 3. Germline lookup yields CDR1 MNHEY and CDR2 SVGAGI. The CDR3 DNA sequence: TGTGCCAGCAGTTACTCGACAGGGGGCTGGACTGAAGCTTTCTTT. It specifies CASSYSTGGWTEAFF.

This clonotype was seen only a few times. The rearrangement uses TRBV12-3 or TRBV12-4 and TRBJ1-3; D possibly corresponds to TRBD1 (6 bases). The CDR3 runs to 13 residues. Trimming removed 4 bases at V and 4 bases at J, with 8 bases between. CDR3 region: CASSSGEGNTIYF. The CDR3 coding sequence is TGTGCCAGCAGTTCAGGGGAAGGAAACACCATATATTTT.

The V gene is TRBV6-1, the J gene TRBJ1-5; maybe TRBD1 (6 bases). The CDR3 spans 14 residues. V gave up 6 bases and J gave up 5 bases, with 14 bases separating them. From germline, CDR1 is MNHNS and CDR2 SASEGT. The CDR3 loop reads CASSQSDSYQPQHF. CDR3 nucleotide sequence: TGTGCCAGCAGCCAATCGGACAGTTATCAGCCCCAGCATTTT.

This clonotype was counted between two and nine times. The chain uses TRBV7-6 and TRBJ2-3, with D tentatively TRBD2 (7 bases). The CDR3 loop spans 13 amino acids. Per the germline V gene, CDR1 is SGHVS and CDR2 is FNYEAQ. The V end lost 4 bases, the J end lost 6 bases, and 11 bases lay between the germline ends. The CDR3 is CASSWAGADTQYF. CDR3 coding DNA: TGTGCCAGCAGCTGGGCGGGGGCCGATACGCAGTATTTT.

CDR3 region: CASSRGSEGSETQYF. In DNA, the CDR3 is TGTGCCAGCAGTCGGGGTTCGGAAGGGAGTGAGACCCAGTACTTC. This chain uses TRBV28 with TRBJ2-5, with a possible D match to TRBD2 (5 bases). This CDR3 is 15 amino acids long. Per the germline V gene, CDR1 is MDHEN and CDR2 is SYDVKM. V lost 5 bases and J 5 bases, leaving 18 bases between the germline ends.

This clonotype was observed a handful of times. This rearrangement joins TRBV19 to TRBJ2-3; D is unresolved. The germline CDR1 and CDR2 sequences are LNHDA and SQIVND (reference sequence). This CDR3 has 15 residues. Trimming took off 10 bases at V and 6 bases at J, with 23 bases between the two ends. The CDR3 loop reads CATLPHRVGGDTQYF. The CDR3 nucleotides are TGTGCCACCCTACCTCATAGGGTCGGTGGGGATACGCAGTATTTT.

This clonotype was recorded a few times. The genes are TRBV28 and TRBJ1-5, with D uncertain. Trimming removed 3 bases from V and 5 bases from J, with 17 bases in between. The CDR3 loop spans 16 amino acids. Germline V CDR1 and CDR2: MDHEN, SYDVKM. The CDR3: CASSLQGLNGDQPQHF. Here the CDR3 DNA reads TGTGCCAGCAGTTTGCAAGGTCTTAACGGGGATCAGCCCCAGCATTTT.

The chain employs TRBV20-1 and TRBJ1-5, with unresolved D. The germline V and J ends were trimmed by 5 bases and 4 bases, with 9 bases remaining between them. CDR1 is DFQATT and CDR2 is SNEGSKA in the germline V gene (reference sequence). The CDR3 extends over 12 amino acids. DNA for the CDR3: TGCAGTGCTCCTCAAGCGAATCAGCCCCAGCATTTT. Its protein product is CSAPQANQPQHF.

The DNA of the CDR3 is TGTGCCAGCAGACCAGGGGGCGTCTGGTGGACCGGGGAGCTGTTTTTT. Amino acid sequence: CASRPGGVWWTGELFF. The chain has TRBV21-1 and TRBJ2-2; the tabulated D call, TRBD1, remains unverified against the DNA. TRBV21-1 has pseudogene status. The CDR3 spans 16 residues.

The V gene is TRBV6-6, the J gene TRBJ2-5; TRBD1 matches at 7 bases. From germline, CDR1 is MNHNY and CDR2 SVGAGI (reference sequence). The CDR3 loop spans 17 amino acids. V was pared by 6 bases and J by 5 bases, with 18 bases of the junction left unmatched. The CDR3 DNA reads TGTGCCAGCAGCTACAACCTCCTTGAACAGGGGATGGAGACCCAGTACTTC. Encoded protein: CASSYNLLEQGMETQYF.